The sequence of this TCR beta chain was determined in a study of blood T cell repertoires in COVID-19. Study overall: The cDNA or gDNA used as material had been derived from T cells, B-cell-depleted T cells, or PBMCs.

The germline gives CDR1 SGHDT, CDR2 YYEEEE. This CDR3 contains 14 residues. V lost 3 bases, J lost 4 bases, and 13 bases lay in between. Per the original data handling: Amplification of reference gene primers provided the estimated nucleated cell counts. This table comes from immunoSEQ multiplex PCR, and its TCRdb copy is limited to in-frame clones, with some not included. V and J calls and clone size come straight from that table; D and trimming were deduced from the DNA. Of nearly 100,000 clones in the sample, approximately 84% are singletons; the top ten hold roughly a sixth. Material: peripheral blood. This clonotype was sampled from a woman in her sixties or seventies with acute or convalescent COVID-19. V and J are TRBV5-6 and TRBJ1-2; TRBD1 is a possible D gene (6 bases). This CDR3 reads CASSWGQGGYGYTF. DNA of the CDR3: TGTGCCAGCAGCTGGGGGCAGGGTGGCTATGGCTACACCTTC.